A selection of T cell receptor beta chains follows, all from one sample in a study of pediatric ulcerative colitis. Profiled with immunoSEQ multiplex PCR; TCRdb holds only in-frame clones, not every one. This table holds roughly 70,000 clones, around 85% found once. Sequenced material: blood. Every receptor here comes from a boy younger than 18 with severe ulcerative colitis. The CDR3 runs from the conserved cysteine through the conserved F or W. A D gene is named only where the DNA matches it firmly. Rows give clone size only sometimes, using once, few, many, or a class for an expanded clone.

j_call: TRBJ1-1; d_call: TRBD1; clone_size: few; v_call: TRBV10-3; cdr3_nt: TGTGCCATCACCGTACAGGGGGCAGAAACTGAAGCTTTCTTT; cdr3_aa: CAITVQGAETEAFF
j_call: TRBJ2-4; d_call: -; clone_size: -; v_call: TRBV13; cdr3_nt: TGTGCCAGCAGCTTAGGCCGGACCAGAAACATTCAGTACTTC; cdr3_aa: CASSLGRTRNIQYF
j_call: TRBJ2-2; d_call: TRBD1; clone_size: -; v_call: TRBV10-3; cdr3_nt: TGTGCCACTGGGGGGGACAGGGCGTCCGGGGAGCTGTTTTTT; cdr3_aa: CATGGDRASGELFF
j_call: TRBJ2-7; d_call: -; clone_size: -; v_call: TRBV28; cdr3_nt: TGTGCCAGCAGGAGGGTGCCGGCCGAGCAGTACTTC; cdr3_aa: CASRRVPAEQYF
j_call: TRBJ2-5; d_call: TRBD2; clone_size: -; v_call: TRBV27; cdr3_nt: TGTGCCAGCAGTCCAGGATGGGCCTGGGCGGGAGGGCCTCAGACCCAGTACTTC; cdr3_aa: CASSPGWAWAGGPQTQYF
j_call: TRBJ1-2; d_call: -; clone_size: -; v_call: TRBV23-1; cdr3_nt: TGCGCCAGCAGTCAATCGCACACTCTGGACGGCTACACCTTC; cdr3_aa: CASSQSHTLDGYTF
j_call: TRBJ1-2; d_call: -; clone_size: -; v_call: TRBV6-5; cdr3_nt: TGTGCCAGCAGTTACAATGGGGAAACTTATGGCTACACCTTC; cdr3_aa: CASSYNGETYGYTF
j_call: TRBJ2-1; d_call: -; clone_size: -; v_call: TRBV4-3; cdr3_nt: TGCGCCAGCAGCCAAGGATTCGGCGGTTCCTCCTACAATGAGCAGTTCTTC; cdr3_aa: CASSQGFGGSSYNEQFF
j_call: TRBJ2-7; d_call: TRBD1; clone_size: -; v_call: TRBV4-3; cdr3_nt: TGCGCCAGCAGCCAAGTCCGAACAGGGGGCGCGTACGAGCAGTACTTC; cdr3_aa: CASSQVRTGGAYEQYF
j_call: TRBJ2-3; d_call: -; clone_size: once; v_call: TRBV7-3; cdr3_nt: TGTGCCAGCAGCGACTCCGGTTTGGCGGTACGCACAGATACGCAGTATTTT; cdr3_aa: CASSDSGLAVRTDTQYF
j_call: TRBJ2-1; d_call: TRBD1; clone_size: -; v_call: TRBV19; cdr3_nt: TGTGCCAGTTCGGGACAGGGCTACAATGAGCAGTTCTTC; cdr3_aa: CASSGQGYNEQFF
j_call: TRBJ2-1; d_call: TRBD2; clone_size: -; v_call: TRBV7-9; cdr3_nt: TGTGCCAGCAGCTTAGAAGAATTAGCGGGAGGACTGTACAATGAGCAGTTCTTC; cdr3_aa: CASSLEELAGGLYNEQFF
j_call: TRBJ2-1; d_call: -; clone_size: -; v_call: TRBV29-1; cdr3_nt: TGCAGCGTCGGCCCAACCCCCTACAATGAGCAGTTCTTC; cdr3_aa: CSVGPTPYNEQFF
j_call: TRBJ1-1; d_call: -; clone_size: once; v_call: TRBV4-2; cdr3_nt: TGTGCCAGCAGCCAATCGGCGGGAGACACTGAAGCTTTCTTT; cdr3_aa: CASSQSAGDTEAFF
j_call: TRBJ1-2; d_call: TRBD1; clone_size: -; v_call: TRBV30; cdr3_nt: TGTGCCTGGAGCTATAACGTACTGGGACAGGGGGCGAACTATGGCTACACCTTC; cdr3_aa: CAWSYNVLGQGANYGYTF
j_call: TRBJ2-5; d_call: -; clone_size: -; v_call: TRBV29-1; cdr3_nt: TGCAGCGGGGCTGGGAGCGGTCAAGAGACCCAGTACTTC; cdr3_aa: CSGAGSGQETQYF
j_call: TRBJ2-3; d_call: -; clone_size: -; v_call: TRBV28; cdr3_nt: TGTGCCAGCGGGACAGAAAAGAGGAGGGCCGATACGCAGTATTTT; cdr3_aa: CASGTEKRRADTQYF
j_call: TRBJ1-5; d_call: TRBD1; clone_size: -; v_call: TRBV7-3; cdr3_nt: TGTGCCAGCAGCTTCCGGGGGCGTCGACAGGGCCCTCAGCCCCAGCATTTT; cdr3_aa: CASSFRGRRQGPQPQHF
j_call: TRBJ2-2; d_call: -; clone_size: -; v_call: TRBV19; cdr3_nt: TGTGCCAGTAGTATAGAATGGGACCCGAACACCGGGGAGCTGTTTTTT; cdr3_aa: CASSIEWDPNTGELFF
j_call: TRBJ2-2; d_call: -; clone_size: -; v_call: TRBV2; cdr3_nt: TGTGCCAGCAAGAAGGTGACGGGGAACACCGGGGAGCTGTTTTTT; cdr3_aa: CASKKVTGNTGELFF
j_call: TRBJ1-2; d_call: -; clone_size: -; v_call: TRBV25-1; cdr3_nt: TGTGCCAGCAGGTACGAGAACTATGGCTACACCTTC; cdr3_aa: CASRYENYGYTF
j_call: TRBJ1-5; d_call: TRBD1; clone_size: -; v_call: TRBV27; cdr3_nt: TGTGCCAGCAGTTTATCTGGACAGGGCTTTTTTCAGCCCCAGCATTTT; cdr3_aa: CASSLSGQGFFQPQHF
j_call: TRBJ2-1; d_call: -; clone_size: -; v_call: TRBV6-4; cdr3_nt: TGTGCCAGCAGTGTTGATAGCGAGGGAGATGAGCAGTTCTTC; cdr3_aa: CASSVDSEGDEQFF
j_call: TRBJ1-1; d_call: -; clone_size: -; v_call: TRBV4-1; cdr3_nt: TGCGCCAGCAGCCAAGGGGGGGGTCCCATGAACACTGAAGCTTTCTTT; cdr3_aa: CASSQGGGPMNTEAFF
j_call: TRBJ1-1; d_call: -; clone_size: -; v_call: TRBV7-9; cdr3_nt: TGTGCCAGCAGTCTAATACTTGGACAGAACACTGAAGCTTTCTTT; cdr3_aa: CASSLILGQNTEAFF
j_call: TRBJ2-1; d_call: TRBD2; clone_size: once; v_call: TRBV11-3; cdr3_nt: TGTGCCAGCAGCACCATACTAGCGGGAGGGCCCAATGAGCAGTTCTTC; cdr3_aa: CASSTILAGGPNEQFF
j_call: TRBJ2-1; d_call: -; clone_size: -; v_call: TRBV27; cdr3_nt: TGTGCCAGCAGTCCTAGTAGGGCCACCTACAATGAGCAGTTCTTC; cdr3_aa: CASSPSRATYNEQFF
j_call: TRBJ2-3; d_call: TRBD2; clone_size: -; v_call: TRBV10-3; cdr3_nt: TGTGCCATCAGTGAAGGAGGGAGGGCCCGGGGTTCGGAAAACACAGATACGCAGTATTTT; cdr3_aa: CAISEGGRARGSENTDTQYF
j_call: TRBJ2-3; d_call: TRBD2; clone_size: -; v_call: TRBV5-4; cdr3_nt: TGTGCCAGCAGCCACGGGACTAGCGGGACAGATACGCAGTATTTT; cdr3_aa: CASSHGTSGTDTQYF
j_call: TRBJ2-3; d_call: TRBD1; clone_size: -; v_call: TRBV27; cdr3_nt: TGTGCCAGCAGTTTACAGGCAGGGGGTCTGGCAGATACGCAGTATTTT; cdr3_aa: CASSLQAGGLADTQYF
j_call: TRBJ2-1; d_call: TRBD2; clone_size: -; v_call: TRBV7-9; cdr3_nt: TGTGCCAGCAGCTTAGAGGAACTAGCGGGAGGGTTTGAGCAGTTCTTC; cdr3_aa: CASSLEELAGGFEQFF
j_call: TRBJ2-7; d_call: TRBD2; clone_size: once; v_call: TRBV7-9; cdr3_nt: TGTGCCAGCAGCTTTGGGCTAGCGGGATCCTACGAGCAGTACTTC; cdr3_aa: CASSFGLAGSYEQYF
j_call: TRBJ2-1; d_call: TRBD2; clone_size: once; v_call: TRBV19; cdr3_nt: TGTGCCAGTAGTGTAGGGCTAGCGGTGCCCTACAATGAGCAGTTCTTC; cdr3_aa: CASSVGLAVPYNEQFF
j_call: TRBJ2-2; d_call: TRBD2; clone_size: -; v_call: TRBV29-1; cdr3_nt: TGCAGCGTCCCCGGGCTAGCGGGAGAAACCGGGGAGCTGTTTTTT; cdr3_aa: CSVPGLAGETGELFF
j_call: TRBJ2-7; d_call: -; clone_size: -; v_call: TRBV6-5; cdr3_nt: TGTGCCAGCAGTTACCGGGACATATACTACGAGCAGTACTTC; cdr3_aa: CASSYRDIYYEQYF
j_call: TRBJ2-5; d_call: -; clone_size: -; v_call: TRBV2; cdr3_nt: TGTGCCAGCAGAGACAGTCAAGAGACCCAGTACTTC; cdr3_aa: CASRDSQETQYF
j_call: TRBJ2-5; d_call: -; clone_size: -; v_call: TRBV5-1; cdr3_nt: TGCGCCAGCAGCTTGGTGAGCGGTGGGCAAGAGACCCAGTACTTC; cdr3_aa: CASSLVSGGQETQYF
j_call: TRBJ2-7; d_call: -; clone_size: -; v_call: TRBV7-9; cdr3_nt: TGTGCCAGCAGCTTCGAGACAGATTATAGATACGAGCAGTACTTC; cdr3_aa: CASSFETDYRYEQYF
j_call: TRBJ2-1; d_call: -; clone_size: few; v_call: TRBV10-3; cdr3_nt: TGTGCCATCAGTGAGGGTAATGAGCAGTTCTTC; cdr3_aa: CAISEGNEQFF
j_call: TRBJ2-2; d_call: -; clone_size: -; v_call: TRBV29-1; cdr3_nt: TGCAGCGTTGACAGGGGACACACCGGGGAGCTGTTTTTT; cdr3_aa: CSVDRGHTGELFF